The text below deals with one TCR beta chain. What it binds is not known. A second PCR of roughly 7 to 11 cycles used a sample-barcoded 5' primer and a J-beta primer mix. TCRdb fed the 5' RACE reads into MiXCR, producing one record per CDR3 protein. This sample has around 990,000 distinct CDR3 sequences; 30% to 40% occur once, and the top ten carry around 13%. The donors, healthy Caucasians from Russia, were aged roughly 6 to 90. V lost 10 bases and J lost 1; bases outside the gene matches: 6. Per the germline V gene, CDR1 is KGHSH and CDR2 is LQKENI. The length of the CDR3 is 13 residues. These data originate in a study of blood T cells in healthy people across ages. Notes on the study in general: With age, beta diversity per million T cells declined roughly linearly, significantly by approximately 40. Changes in expanded clonotypes were possibly confounded, as the CMV status of donors was unknown. The percentage of naive T cells correlated strongly with TCR beta diversity.

This chain joins TRBV18 and TRBJ1-1, with 7 positions matching TRBD1. The TCR comes from a man between 18 and 29 years old in good health. Sequencing input: blood. In nucleotides, the CDR3 is TGTGCCACCCTCAGGGGGACGAACACTGAAGCTTTCTTT. It encodes CATLRGTNTEAFF.